The rows below give T cell receptor beta chains drawn from one sample of a study of CD8 T cells in Susac syndrome. TCRdb independently ran MiXCR on the immunoSEQ multiplex PCR reads; one entry per CDR3 protein. The data hold about 85,000 distinct CDR3 sequences, with 94% observed a single time. Material: CD8+ T cells from PBMCs. The source is a human donor in good health. Both conserved end residues are part of each CDR3. The D gene is left open where the match is weak. Clone size is not always given. Where it is, it says once, few, many or a class for expanded clones.

DNA: TGTGCCAGCAGCGCCCTCCCCCAGGGGAGCGGGAGAAAGAATGAGCAGTTCTTC
CDR3: CASSALPQGSGRKNEQFF
length: 18
V: TRBV7-3
size: -
D: TRBD2
J: TRBJ2-1

DNA: TGTGCCAGCAGCGCAGGACTAGGCCCCTTCACAGATACGCAGTATTTT
CDR3: CASSAGLGPFTDTQYF
length: 16
V: TRBV7-9
size: -
D: TRBD2
J: TRBJ2-3

DNA: TGTGCCACCAGTGATTCCCAGGGAATCGGTGAGCAGTTCTTC
CDR3: CATSDSQGIGEQFF
length: 14
V: TRBV24-1
size: -
D: -
J: TRBJ2-1

DNA: TGTGCCAGCAGGTACGGGGGGGCTCAGCCCCAGCATTTT
CDR3: CASRYGGAQPQHF
length: 13
V: TRBV12-3/TRBV12-4
size: -
D: -
J: TRBJ1-5

DNA: TGTGCCAGCAGCCATAATATCGGACCTAATTTCTACGAGCAGTACTTC
CDR3: CASSHNIGPNFYEQYF
length: 16
V: TRBV7-9
size: -
D: -
J: TRBJ2-7

DNA: TGTGCCAGCAGCGCCAGGTCAAATGAGCAGTTCTTC
CDR3: CASSARSNEQFF
length: 12
V: TRBV2
size: -
D: -
J: TRBJ2-1

DNA: TGTGCCAGCAGCTGGAGAGGGCACTCTGGAAACACCATATATTTT
CDR3: CASSWRGHSGNTIYF
length: 15
V: TRBV13
size: -
D: -
J: TRBJ1-3

DNA: TGTGCCAGCAGTTACTCGTTTGCTGATGAGCAGTTCTTC
CDR3: CASSYSFADEQFF
length: 13
V: TRBV6-5
size: -
D: -
J: TRBJ2-1

DNA: TGTGCTAGTGGTTTGGCGGAAAACACTGAAGCTTTCTTT
CDR3: CASGLAENTEAFF
length: 13
V: TRBV12-5
size: -
D: -
J: TRBJ1-1

DNA: TGTGCCAGTGGTTCTTGGTCCTACGAGCAGTACTTC
CDR3: CASGSWSYEQYF
length: 12
V: TRBV6-5
size: -
D: -
J: TRBJ2-7

DNA: TGCAGCGTTGGAGGCAAGTCGGCCGGGGAGCTGTTTTTT
CDR3: CSVGGKSAGELFF
length: 13
V: TRBV29-1
size: -
D: -
J: TRBJ2-2

DNA: TGTGCCAGCAGCTCCCGGGACAGGGGGCCAGATACGCAGTATTTT
CDR3: CASSSRDRGPDTQYF
length: 15
V: TRBV7-9
size: -
D: TRBD1
J: TRBJ2-3

DNA: TGTGCCAGCAGGGGGGGCATCACCCGGGCAGAGACCCAGTACTTC
CDR3: CASRGGITRAETQYF
length: 15
V: TRBV28
size: -
D: -
J: TRBJ2-5

DNA: TGCAGTGCTAGCTTTACCGGGACAGGGGTAAATGAGCAGTTCTTC
CDR3: CSASFTGTGVNEQFF
length: 15
V: TRBV20-1
size: once
D: TRBD1
J: TRBJ2-1

DNA: TGCAGCGCACAGGGACAGTTCTATGGCTACACCTTC
CDR3: CSAQGQFYGYTF
length: 12
V: TRBV29-1
size: -
D: TRBD1
J: TRBJ1-2

DNA: TGTGCCAGCAGCTTGGCTGGACAGACCTACGAGCAGTACTTC
CDR3: CASSLAGQTYEQYF
length: 14
V: TRBV5-4
size: -
D: -
J: TRBJ2-7

DNA: TGCGCCAGCAGCCCGGCGGCCGGGGGTTATGAGCAGTTCTTC
CDR3: CASSPAAGGYEQFF
length: 14
V: TRBV4-1
size: -
D: -
J: TRBJ2-1

DNA: TGTGCCAGCAGCATAACTTCAGGCGACTCCTACGAGCAGTACTTC
CDR3: CASSITSGDSYEQYF
length: 15
V: TRBV9
size: once
D: -
J: TRBJ2-7

DNA: TGTGCCAGCAGTTACTCGAAAGGAGCGGGAGACCCAGCCAAAAACATTCAGTACTTC
CDR3: CASSYSKGAGDPAKNIQYF
length: 19
V: TRBV6-5
size: -
D: TRBD2
J: TRBJ2-4

DNA: TGTGCCAGCAGCCCAGACCCTGACAATGAGCAGTTCTTC
CDR3: CASSPDPDNEQFF
length: 13
V: TRBV9
size: -
D: -
J: TRBJ2-1

DNA: TGCAGTGCTAGAGATAAGAATGAGCAGTTCTTC
CDR3: CSARDKNEQFF
length: 11
V: TRBV20-1
size: -
D: -
J: TRBJ2-1

DNA: TGCGCCAGCAGCCACCTCGGGTCTTCCGAGCAGTACTTC
CDR3: CASSHLGSSEQYF
length: 13
V: TRBV4-1
size: -
D: -
J: TRBJ2-7

DNA: TGCAGTGCTAAAGTACTAGCGGGAGTGGCTGAGCAGTTCTTC
CDR3: CSAKVLAGVAEQFF
length: 14
V: TRBV20-1
size: -
D: TRBD2
J: TRBJ2-1

DNA: TGCAGCGCTAGGACAGGGCAGAATTCACCCCTCCACTTT
CDR3: CSARTGQNSPLHF
length: 13
V: TRBV29-1
size: -
D: TRBD1
J: TRBJ1-6

DNA: TGTGCCAGCAGTTACACGACCGGGGGAAAACTGTTTTTT
CDR3: CASSYTTGGKLFF
length: 13
V: TRBV6-5
size: -
D: -
J: TRBJ1-4

DNA: TGTGCCAGCAGTCCGGGGACGGGGAGGAAGCCTAACTATGGCTACACCTTC
CDR3: CASSPGTGRKPNYGYTF
length: 17
V: TRBV27
size: -
D: -
J: TRBJ1-2

DNA: TGTGCCAGCTCGAGGACAGCCAATCAGCCCCAGCATTTT
CDR3: CASSRTANQPQHF
length: 13
V: TRBV7-9
size: -
D: -
J: TRBJ1-5

DNA: TGCGCCAGCAGAGCGGCCCAAGAGGGGCAAGAGACCCAGTACTTC
CDR3: CASRAAQEGQETQYF
length: 15
V: TRBV4-1
size: -
D: -
J: TRBJ2-5

DNA: TGTGCTAGTGGTTCCCACGGACAGGGGGCAAAGGAGACCCAGTACTTC
CDR3: CASGSHGQGAKETQYF
length: 16
V: TRBV12-5
size: -
D: TRBD1
J: TRBJ2-5

DNA: TGTGCCAGCAGCTTCGGAGTCTCCCGGGCCCCGGGGAATGAGCAGTTCTTC
CDR3: CASSFGVSRAPGNEQFF
length: 17
V: TRBV7-9
size: -
D: -
J: TRBJ2-1

DNA: TGCGCCAGCAGCCAAGTACTTGGGCCCGCCCTTACCTATGGCTACACCTTC
CDR3: CASSQVLGPALTYGYTF
length: 17
V: TRBV4-1
size: -
D: -
J: TRBJ1-2

DNA: TGTGCCAGCAGTTTATTTCGCGAGTACAATGAGCAGTTCTTC
CDR3: CASSLFREYNEQFF
length: 14
V: TRBV12-3/TRBV12-4
size: once
D: -
J: TRBJ2-1

DNA: TGTGCCAGCAGCGTAGATAGCCGGGGGGGCTATGGCTACACCTTC
CDR3: CASSVDSRGGYGYTF
length: 15
V: TRBV9
size: -
D: -
J: TRBJ1-2

DNA: TGCGCCAGCAGCCAGGGACTAGCGGGATTCTACAATGAGCAGTTCTTC
CDR3: CASSQGLAGFYNEQFF
length: 16
V: TRBV4-1
size: -
D: TRBD2
J: TRBJ2-1

DNA: TGTGCCAGCAGCTTAGCGGGGAAGGCGCAGTATTTT
CDR3: CASSLAGKAQYF
length: 12
V: TRBV7-9
size: -
D: -
J: TRBJ2-3

DNA: TGCAGCGTTGAAGAACCCACCGGGGCGGATGGCTACACCTTC
CDR3: CSVEEPTGADGYTF
length: 14
V: TRBV29-1
size: -
D: -
J: TRBJ1-2

DNA: TGTGCCAGCAGCGTAGCCCGTGTACCGGGTCCCGAGCAGTTCTTC
CDR3: CASSVARVPGPEQFF
length: 15
V: TRBV9
size: -
D: -
J: TRBJ2-1

DNA: TGTGCCAGCAGTTTATTTGCGACAGTCCAGACCCAGTACTTC
CDR3: CASSLFATVQTQYF
length: 14
V: TRBV28
size: once
D: -
J: TRBJ2-5

DNA: TGCAGTGCTAGGTGGGACCGGACTTTCTTT
CDR3: CSARWDRTFF
length: 10
V: TRBV20-1
size: -
D: -
J: TRBJ1-1

DNA: TGTGCCAGCAGCCGCAAACCACAGGGGGCGAGGTATAGCAATCAGCCCCAGCATTTT
CDR3: CASSRKPQGARYSNQPQHF
length: 19
V: TRBV7-9
size: -
D: TRBD1
J: TRBJ1-5

DNA: TGTGCCAGCAGAGAGGGGCCCATTCAGTACTTC
CDR3: CASREGPIQYF
length: 11
V: TRBV27
size: -
D: -
J: TRBJ2-4

DNA: TGTGCCAGCAGCCAAGATCCAGGACCCTACAATGAGCAGTTCTTC
CDR3: CASSQDPGPYNEQFF
length: 15
V: TRBV3-1
size: -
D: -
J: TRBJ2-1